The sequence of this T cell receptor beta chain was determined in a study of regulatory T cells in long-lasting Graves disease. Study-level results: Comparison showed that persistent patients shared more public clonotypes (about 2,700) than new patients (about 970).

The authors built TCR beta libraries using iRepertoire HTBI primers and Arm-PCR of CDR3 regions. TCRdb reprocessed the multiplex PCR reads with MiXCR, giving one entry per CDR3 protein. The sample carries about 420,000 distinct CDR3 sequences, over 15% recorded once. The CDR3 runs to 12 residues. Per germline, CDR1 SQVTM and CDR2 ANQGSEA. For this clonotype: No antigen is known for it.

Time point given: newly diagnosed GD, antithyroid drugs for less than 3 months. There was RNA extracted from PBMCs, and the TCR library was made from it. These data are also associated with another study on T cells in Graves' hyperthyroidism and ophthalmopathy. Per that paper: Newly diagnosed hyperthyroidism, duration under 2 months, in patients aged 18 to 65. A first-round RT-PCR of the TCR CDR3 used the HTBI primer set. Median prediction lead before ophthalmopathy onset was around seven months with the model.

Sequencing was performed on peripheral blood mononuclear cells (PBMCs), taken at new diagnosis, from a patient treated with antithyroid drugs. The V and J genes are TRBV29-1 and TRBJ2-3; 7 nucleotides align to TRBD2. The DNA matches TRBJ2-5 better at its end, which makes the J call doubtful. The TCR sequence derives from a woman younger than 35 with Graves disease. The CDR3 loop reads CSARTRRETQYF. For the CDR3, the DNA is TGCAGCGCAAGGACTAGAAGGGAGACCCAGTACTTC.